The TCR beta chain under discussion was sequenced for a study of T cell responses to AZD1222 COVID-19 vaccine. Findings and limits, study-wide: Donors in the cohort were predominantly white British and more often female, and clonal diversity was possibly underestimated.

The study pooled second doses at about 4 or about 12 weeks. CDR3 length: 15 residues. Germline V gene data show CDR1 as SSHAT and CDR2 as FNYEAQ (reference sequence). With 4 bases removed from V and 4 bases from J, the gap between germline ends came to 13 bases. This clone was detected only a few times. What it binds is not known. Clones were sequenced by immunoSEQ multiplex PCR, and TCRdb holds only the in-frame ones, with some missing. The sample gives 100,000 to 150,000 clones, around 93% of which show up once; 5% is in the top ten. This TCR was recovered from an adult who received the AZD1222 COVID-19 vaccine. The chain couples TRBV7-7 to TRBJ2-2; the D gene could be TRBD1 or TRBD2 (5 bases each). The sample was peripheral blood, taken 28 days after the second AZD1222 dose. The CDR3 DNA follows: TGTGCCAGCAGCTCGGGACGGAGAGGCACCGGGGAGCTGTTTTTT. Translating gives CASSSGRRGTGELFF.